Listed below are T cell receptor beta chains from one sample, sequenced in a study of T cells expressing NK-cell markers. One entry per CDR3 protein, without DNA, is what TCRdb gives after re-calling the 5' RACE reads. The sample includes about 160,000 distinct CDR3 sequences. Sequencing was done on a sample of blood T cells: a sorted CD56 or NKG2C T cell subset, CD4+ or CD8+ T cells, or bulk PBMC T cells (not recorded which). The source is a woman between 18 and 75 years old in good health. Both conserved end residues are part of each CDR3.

cdr3_aa: CAISGSPQGSTSTDTQYF
j_call: TRBJ2-3
v_call: TRBV10-3

cdr3_aa: CASSSWGLAGRTDTQYF
j_call: TRBJ2-3
v_call: TRBV7-9

cdr3_aa: CASSNRVSNEKLFF
j_call: TRBJ1-4
v_call: TRBV18

cdr3_aa: CASSHDGGANEQFF
j_call: TRBJ2-1
v_call: TRBV7-9

cdr3_aa: CSAGAGVSTDTQYF
j_call: TRBJ2-3
v_call: TRBV29-1

cdr3_aa: CASSFSFNTGELFF
j_call: TRBJ2-2
v_call: TRBV12-3/TRBV12-4

cdr3_aa: CASSLGARGGDYNEQFF
j_call: TRBJ2-1
v_call: TRBV5-1

cdr3_aa: CASSLRQSQETQYF
j_call: TRBJ2-5
v_call: TRBV6-2/TRBV6-3

cdr3_aa: CASSEGLAGVYEQYF
j_call: TRBJ2-7
v_call: TRBV6-4

cdr3_aa: CASSELTATLYEQYF
j_call: TRBJ2-7
v_call: TRBV25-1

cdr3_aa: CAISRANYGYTF
j_call: TRBJ1-2
v_call: TRBV28

cdr3_aa: CASNRGVDTGELFF
j_call: TRBJ2-2
v_call: TRBV6-1

cdr3_aa: CASSQSTTGGPLGEQYF
j_call: TRBJ2-7
v_call: TRBV4-2

cdr3_aa: CASSVHRAVYNEQFF
j_call: TRBJ2-1
v_call: TRBV9

cdr3_aa: CASSHRGLTEAFF
j_call: TRBJ1-1
v_call: TRBV5-5

cdr3_aa: CASSEWGQAEKLFF
j_call: TRBJ1-4
v_call: TRBV6-1

cdr3_aa: CASSHGGANTGELFF
j_call: TRBJ2-2
v_call: TRBV3-1

cdr3_aa: CSVERGLAGGQTYYNEQFF
j_call: TRBJ2-1
v_call: TRBV29-1

cdr3_aa: CSAVGSGDIQYF
j_call: TRBJ2-4
v_call: TRBV20-1

cdr3_aa: CASSPRQGASTNEKLFF
j_call: TRBJ1-4
v_call: TRBV6-1

cdr3_aa: CASGPSNTGELFF
j_call: TRBJ2-2
v_call: TRBV18

cdr3_aa: CAISEPGRDPTDTQYF
j_call: TRBJ2-3
v_call: TRBV10-3

cdr3_aa: CSAREMGTDTQYF
j_call: TRBJ2-3
v_call: TRBV20-1

cdr3_aa: CASSAVLGGRTEAFF
j_call: TRBJ1-1
v_call: TRBV6-1

cdr3_aa: CASSLGLSGLAGATDTQYF
j_call: TRBJ2-3
v_call: TRBV5-1

cdr3_aa: CASSQDVGQGLNQPQHF
j_call: TRBJ1-5
v_call: TRBV4-1

cdr3_aa: CASSGYRGWNGYTF
j_call: TRBJ1-2
v_call: TRBV2

cdr3_aa: CASSRVGQGNTGELFF
j_call: TRBJ2-2
v_call: TRBV2

cdr3_aa: CASSQEGLQETQYF
j_call: TRBJ2-5
v_call: TRBV3-1

cdr3_aa: CASSSDGRYIQYF
j_call: TRBJ2-4
v_call: TRBV5-1

cdr3_aa: CASSEGAGALNEQFF
j_call: TRBJ2-1
v_call: TRBV2

cdr3_aa: CSATSLDEQFF
j_call: TRBJ2-1
v_call: TRBV20-1

cdr3_aa: CASSLVAGWVGELFF
j_call: TRBJ2-2
v_call: TRBV11-2

cdr3_aa: CATSPTGQGATYGYTF
j_call: TRBJ1-2
v_call: TRBV24-1

cdr3_aa: CASSLVWQGAGQYF
j_call: TRBJ2-7
v_call: TRBV7-9

cdr3_aa: CASSPGQTLAKNIQYF
j_call: TRBJ2-4
v_call: TRBV5-1

cdr3_aa: CASSAQGYSGELFF
j_call: TRBJ2-2
v_call: TRBV2

cdr3_aa: CASSLGQGANGYTF
j_call: TRBJ1-2
v_call: TRBV12-3/TRBV12-4

cdr3_aa: CASSRRGTRVANQPQHF
j_call: TRBJ1-5
v_call: TRBV21-1

cdr3_aa: CATSRDIGLGHNEQFF
j_call: TRBJ2-1
v_call: TRBV15

cdr3_aa: CASSLLASGGRTDTQYF
j_call: TRBJ2-3
v_call: TRBV7-3

cdr3_aa: CASSLLPLAGPYEQYF
j_call: TRBJ2-7
v_call: TRBV5-1

cdr3_aa: CSARELGPSNQPQHF
j_call: TRBJ1-5
v_call: TRBV20-1

cdr3_aa: CASSWTGVNTDTQYF
j_call: TRBJ2-3
v_call: TRBV7-3

cdr3_aa: CASSEMRLAAYNEQFF
j_call: TRBJ2-1
v_call: TRBV6-1

cdr3_aa: CASREGQGAYGANVRTF
j_call: TRBJ2-6
v_call: TRBV12-3/TRBV12-4

cdr3_aa: CASSLRTYGYTF
j_call: TRBJ1-2
v_call: TRBV7-9